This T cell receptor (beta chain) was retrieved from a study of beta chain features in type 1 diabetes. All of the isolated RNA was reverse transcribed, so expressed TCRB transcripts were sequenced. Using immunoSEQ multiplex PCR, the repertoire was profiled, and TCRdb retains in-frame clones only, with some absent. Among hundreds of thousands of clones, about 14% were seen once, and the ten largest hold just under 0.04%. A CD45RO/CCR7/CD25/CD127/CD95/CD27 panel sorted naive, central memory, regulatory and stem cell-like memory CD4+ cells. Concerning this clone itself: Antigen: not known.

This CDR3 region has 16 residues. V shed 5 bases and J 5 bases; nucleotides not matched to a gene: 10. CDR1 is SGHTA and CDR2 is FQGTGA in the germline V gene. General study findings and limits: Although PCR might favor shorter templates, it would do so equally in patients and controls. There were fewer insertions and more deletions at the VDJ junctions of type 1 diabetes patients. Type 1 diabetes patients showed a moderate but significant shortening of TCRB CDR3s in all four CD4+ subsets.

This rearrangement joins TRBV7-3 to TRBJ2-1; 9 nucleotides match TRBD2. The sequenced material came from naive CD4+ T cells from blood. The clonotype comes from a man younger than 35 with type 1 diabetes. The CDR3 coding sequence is TGTGCCAGCAGCCCAGCAGTTTCTAGCGGGGACAATGAGCAGTTCTTC. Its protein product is CASSPAVSSGDNEQFF.